Shown below are 9 T cell receptor beta chains from a single sample sequenced in a study of T cells in Graves' hyperthyroidism and ophthalmopathy (dated 2019 in TCRdb). The method was multiplex PCR. These reads were obtained on an Illumina HiSeq 2000. Amplification of TCR beta CDR3 regions was carried out from RNA transcripts. The TCR CDR3 was subjected to a first round of RT-PCR using the HTBI primer set and the Qiagen OneStep RT-PCR kit. TCRdb reprocessing: public reads trimmed at Q25 with fastp, clones called with MiXCR, in-frame beta chains kept. Records with the same CDR3 protein are collapsed into one entry carrying the most frequent genes and DNA. Here the sample has 500,000 to 600,000 distinct CDR3 sequences; around 45% occur a single time. The biggest ten clones account for about 7.8% of the sample. Sequencing used peripheral blood or thyroid tissue (not recorded which). These receptors were obtained from a woman aged 18 to 35 with Graves' hyperthyroidism.

Concerning this clonotype: A junction boundary mismatches the germline segment, possibly from a read error. V is TRBV7-9 and J is TRBJ2-2, with D possibly being TRBD1 or TRBD2 (7 bases each). Germline V gene sequence: CDR1 SEHNR, CDR2 FQNEAQ (reference sequence). The CDR3 loop spans 15 amino acids. The CDR3: CASSLVPGGAGGLFF. CDR3 nucleotide sequence: TGTGCCAGCAGCTTAGTACCAGGGGGGGCCGGGGGGCTGTTTTTT.

The sample holds many counts of this clonotype. The J gene is TRBJ2-5, the V gene TRBV7-9; D remains ambiguous. The CDR3 runs to 13 residues. Per germline, CDR1 SEHNR and CDR2 FQNEAQ (reference sequence). Trimming took off 1 base at V and 5 bases at J, with 8 bases between the two ends. The CDR3 DNA sequence: TGTGCCAGCAGCTTAGTTGGGCGGGAGACCCAGTACTTC. It specifies CASSLVGRETQYF.

Only one count was recorded for this clonotype. The chain has TRBV29-1 and TRBJ1-1; 8 bases are a match to TRBD1. The CDR3 is 14 amino acids. CDR1 is SQVTM, CDR2 ANQGSEA, per germline. The V gene end was trimmed by 7 bases and the J gene end by 2 bases; junction bases not matched to a gene: 9. The CDR3: CSGLEQGDNTEAFF. CDR3 in DNA: TGCAGCGGGCTAGAACAGGGGGATAACACTGAAGCTTTCTTT.

This clonotype was seen repeatedly, ten times or more. J is TRBJ2-7 and V is TRBV20-1, with D unclear. Germline assignment: CDR1 DFQATT and CDR2 SNEGSKA (reference sequence). The CDR3 runs to 12 residues. With 0 bases removed from V and 0 bases from J, the gap between germline ends came to 3 bases. In DNA form, the CDR3 reads TGCAGTGCTAGAGAGGGCTCCTACGAGCAGTACTTC. Translation gives CSAREGSYEQYF.

The chain has TRBV29-1 and TRBJ1-5; D is unresolved. V was trimmed by 7 bases and J by 0 bases, leaving 13 bases between them. The CDR3 is made up of 14 amino acids. The germline gives CDR1 SQVTM, CDR2 ANQGSEA. CDR3 coding DNA: TGCAGCGCTGCCCTCACAGATAGCAATCAGCCCCAGCATTTT. Translated, it gives CSAALTDSNQPQHF. Based on the CDR3 plus reference TRBV29-1 and TRBJ1-5, the full variable domain is SAVISQKPSRDICQRGTSLTIQCQVDSQVTMMFWYRQQPGQSLTLIATANQGSEATYESGFVIDKFPISRPNLTFSTLTVSNMSPEDSSIYLCSAALTDSNQPQHFGDGTRLSIL.

This clonotype was picked up a small number of times. The chain carries TRBV7-9 and TRBJ2-7; 7 bases fit TRBD2. Unmatched junction bases numbered 5, after V lost 3 bases and J lost 3 bases. The CDR3 length is 14 residues. CDR1 and CDR2 from the germline V gene are SEHNR and FQNEAQ (reference sequence). The CDR3 bases are TGTGCCAGCAGCTTGGTAGGGAGGGACTACGAGCAGTACTTC. This translates into CASSLVGRDYEQYF.

This clonotype was found a few times. V usage is TRBV15 and J usage is TRBJ2-7; 10 positions match TRBD2. The J call may not be correct, given that the DNA end is closer to TRBJ2-1. The germline gives CDR1 LNHNV, CDR2 YYDKDF (reference sequence). The CDR3 totals 14 residues. In nucleotides, the CDR3 is TGTGCCACCAGCAGGAGGGTTAGCGGGAGGCTTCAGTTCTTC. Protein product: CATSRRVSGRLQFF.

This clonotype was seen many times. One end of the junction is discordant with germline, which a read error may explain. This chain joins TRBV29-1 and TRBJ2-5; 8 bases map to TRBD2. Germline loops: CDR1 SQVTM, CDR2 ANQGSEA. This CDR3 region has 15 residues. As DNA, the CDR3 is TGCAGCGTAGAAGGAGGTAGCGGGGTCCAAGAGACCCAGTACTTC. This codes for CSVEGGSGVQETQYF.

The chain couples TRBV20-1 to TRBJ2-7; perhaps TRBD2 as D (6 bases). Trimming stripped 5 bases from V and 2 bases from J, with 13 bases between. This CDR3 region has 13 residues. Germline V gene data show CDR1 as DFQATT and CDR2 as SNEGSKA (reference sequence). DNA for the CDR3: TGCAGTGCTCCCCTAGCGTCAGCCTACGAGCAGTACTTC. Its translation is CSAPLASAYEQYF.